This TCR beta chain was retrieved from a study of OX40 agonist ivuxolimab in advanced cancers. Study findings and constraints: At doses 0.1 to 3.0 mg/kg, CD4+ and CD8+ clones expanded.

TCRdb keeps only in-frame clones here, not all; method: immunoSEQ multiplex PCR. In the table there are some 77,000 clones, around 83% of which are singletons. The CDR3 runs to 15 residues. The germline CDR1 and CDR2 sequences are SGHKS and YYEKEE (reference sequence). Trimming took off 6 bases at V and 1 base at J, with 14 bases between the two ends. On this clone: Its target is unknown.

V is TRBV5-5 and J is TRBJ1-3, with D possibly being TRBD1 (5 bases). This clonotype was obtained from an adult with an advanced solid tumor such as melanoma, head and neck, liver or kidney cancer. Sample: CD4+ or CD8+ T cells sorted from blood, taken in a trial of the OX40 agonist ivuxolimab. The CDR3 loop is CASTPSRESGNTIYF. CDR3 sequence (DNA): TGTGCCAGCACCCCGAGCAGGGAATCTGGAAACACCATATATTTT.